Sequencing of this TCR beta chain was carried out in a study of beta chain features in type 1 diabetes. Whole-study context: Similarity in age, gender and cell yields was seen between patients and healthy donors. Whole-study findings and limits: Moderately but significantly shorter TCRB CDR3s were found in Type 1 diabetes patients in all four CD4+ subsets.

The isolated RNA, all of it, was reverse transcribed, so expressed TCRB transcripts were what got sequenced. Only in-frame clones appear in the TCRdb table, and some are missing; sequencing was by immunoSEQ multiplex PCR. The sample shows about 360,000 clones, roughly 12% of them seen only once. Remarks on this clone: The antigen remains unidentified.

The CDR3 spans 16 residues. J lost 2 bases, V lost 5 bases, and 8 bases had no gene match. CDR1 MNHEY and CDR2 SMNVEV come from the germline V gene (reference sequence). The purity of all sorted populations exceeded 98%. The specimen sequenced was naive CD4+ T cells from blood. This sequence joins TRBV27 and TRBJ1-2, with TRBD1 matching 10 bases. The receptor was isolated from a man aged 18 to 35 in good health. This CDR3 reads CASSPDSDRGNYGYTF. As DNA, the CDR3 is TGTGCCAGCAGTCCAGACTCGGACAGGGGGAACTATGGCTACACCTTC.